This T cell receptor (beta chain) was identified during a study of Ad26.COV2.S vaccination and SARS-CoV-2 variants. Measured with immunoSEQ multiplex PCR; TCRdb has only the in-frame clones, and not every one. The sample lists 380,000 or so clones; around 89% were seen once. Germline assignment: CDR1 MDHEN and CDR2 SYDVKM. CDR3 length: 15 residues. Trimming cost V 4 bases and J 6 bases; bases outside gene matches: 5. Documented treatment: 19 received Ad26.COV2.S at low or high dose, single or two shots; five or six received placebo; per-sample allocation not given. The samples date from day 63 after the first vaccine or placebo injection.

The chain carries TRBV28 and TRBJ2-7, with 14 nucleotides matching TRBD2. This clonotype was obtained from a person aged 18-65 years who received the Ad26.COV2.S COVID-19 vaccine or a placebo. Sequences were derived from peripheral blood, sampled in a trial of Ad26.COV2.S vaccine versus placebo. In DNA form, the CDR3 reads TGTGCCAGCAGTTCGGGGACTAGCGGGAGCAGCGAGCAGTACTTC. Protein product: CASSSGTSGSSEQYF.